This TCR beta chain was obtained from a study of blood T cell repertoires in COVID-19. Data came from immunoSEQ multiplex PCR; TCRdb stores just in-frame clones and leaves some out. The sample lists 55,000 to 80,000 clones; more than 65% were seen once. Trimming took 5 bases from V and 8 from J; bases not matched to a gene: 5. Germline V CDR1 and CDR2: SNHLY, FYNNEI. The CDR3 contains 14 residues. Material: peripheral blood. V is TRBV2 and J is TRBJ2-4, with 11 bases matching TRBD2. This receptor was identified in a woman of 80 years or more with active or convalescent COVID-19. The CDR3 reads CASSLTSGEDIQYF. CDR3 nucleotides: TGTGCCAGCAGTCTGACTAGCGGGGAAGACATTCAGTACTTC.